Listed below are T cell receptor beta chains from one sample, sequenced in a study of T cell responses to AZD1222 COVID-19 vaccine. Clones were sequenced by immunoSEQ multiplex PCR, and TCRdb holds only the in-frame ones, with some missing. The sample has about 95,000 clones, approximately 91% seen once; the top ten hold around 3.9%. Sequenced material: peripheral blood, taken on day 0 of AZD1222 vaccination. All receptors come from an adult in good health. Each CDR3 is given with its conserved first and last residue. The order of the fields is J gene, clone size, D gene, V gene, CDR3 DNA, CDR3 protein. A D gene is named only where the DNA matches it firmly. Where a row states a size, it is once, few, many or the class of an expanded clone; other rows omit it.

TRBJ2-7,NA,NA,TRBV3-1/TRBV3-2,TGTGCCAGCAGCCAAGGCCCGGGGTGGGAGCAGTACTTC,CASSQGPGWEQYF
TRBJ1-1,few,NA,TRBV6-5,TGTGCCAGCAGTTACGGTCGGGAGACTGAAGCTTTCTTT,CASSYGRETEAFF
TRBJ2-3,NA,NA,TRBV9,TGTGCCAGCAGCCTTATAGGGGGGACGGATACGCAGTATTTT,CASSLIGGTDTQYF
TRBJ2-1,NA,NA,TRBV5-6,TGTGCCAGCGGGCCTGAGCAGTTCTTC,CASGPEQFF
TRBJ2-2,NA,TRBD2,TRBV5-5,TGTGCCAGCAGCAGCCGGGAGGGGCAGAACACCGGGGAGCTGTTTTTT,CASSSREGQNTGELFF
TRBJ2-3,NA,NA,TRBV27,TGTGCCAGCAGTTTAAACCAGGGGGGAGGCACAGATACGCAGTATTTT,CASSLNQGGGTDTQYF
TRBJ1-5,NA,TRBD1,TRBV4-2,TGTGCCAGCAGCCCTAGACAGGGCGAAAATCAGCCCCAGCATTTT,CASSPRQGENQPQHF
TRBJ1-2,few,TRBD1,TRBV3-1/TRBV3-2,TGTGCCAGCAGCGCGCCGGGACAGACAAGGAACTATGGCTACACCTTC,CASSAPGQTRNYGYTF
TRBJ2-7,NA,NA,TRBV5-1,TGCGCCAGCAGCACGGGAATAGGGTTCTTCTACGAGCAGTACTTC,CASSTGIGFFYEQYF
TRBJ1-1,NA,TRBD1,TRBV6-5,TGTGCCAGCAGTCTCGACAGGGACACTGAAGCTTTCTTT,CASSLDRDTEAFF
TRBJ1-2,once,NA,TRBV4-1,TGCGCCAGCAGCCGCGTATCAGTCGCCTATGGCTACACCTTC,CASSRVSVAYGYTF
TRBJ1-1,once,NA,TRBV2,TGTGCCAGCAGTGAATCTTGGCCCGATATGAACACTGAAGCTTTCTTT,CASSESWPDMNTEAFF
TRBJ1-2,once,NA,TRBV5-1,TGCGCCAGCAGCTTGGACGGTGACTATGGCTACACCTTC,CASSLDGDYGYTF
TRBJ1-3,once,NA,TRBV5-6,TGTGCCAGCAGCTTGAGGGGTACTGGAAACACCATATATTTT,CASSLRGTGNTIYF
TRBJ1-5,few,NA,TRBV3-1/TRBV3-2,TGTGCCAGCAGCCAACCGGGACTAGATAGCAATCAGCCCCAGCATTTT,CASSQPGLDSNQPQHF
TRBJ2-1,NA,TRBD2,TRBV5-4,TGTGCCACCGGCTTGGGGGGGGACAATGAGCAGTTCTTC,CATGLGGDNEQFF
TRBJ2-1,NA,NA,TRBV5-4,TGTGCCAGCAGCTTGGGGGGGATCTACAATGAGCAGTTCTTC,CASSLGGIYNEQFF
TRBJ1-2,NA,NA,TRBV6-2/TRBV6-3,TGTGCCAGCAGTACCGGGACAAGGGCCAATGTGGGAGGCTACACCTTC,CASSTGTRANVGGYTF
TRBJ2-3,NA,TRBD2,TRBV2,TGTGCCAGCAAGCTAGCGGGGGTCACAGATACGCAGTATTTT,CASKLAGVTDTQYF
TRBJ1-1,once,NA,TRBV7-8,TGTGCCAGCAGCTTCCGGGACCTTCTATACATGAACACTGAAGCTTTCTTT,CASSFRDLLYMNTEAFF
TRBJ1-4,few,TRBD1,TRBV25-1,TGTGCCAGCAGTGAGGGACAGGGGGCAAGGAAACTGTTTTTT,CASSEGQGARKLFF
TRBJ1-3,NA,NA,TRBV30,TGTGCCTGGAGTGTTGAAGGAAACACCATATATTTT,CAWSVEGNTIYF
TRBJ1-5,few,NA,TRBV21-1,TGTGCCAGCAGCAAAGGGGGGACAGGGGAAAATCAGCCCCAGCATTTT,CASSKGGTGENQPQHF
TRBJ1-5,NA,NA,TRBV11-2,TGTGCCAGCAGCTTGTTTCAGGGTAGCAATCAGCCCCAGCATTTT,CASSLFQGSNQPQHF
TRBJ2-1,NA,TRBD1,TRBV19,TGTGCCAGTAGTATAGACCGGGACAGTACCTACAATGAGCAGTTCTTC,CASSIDRDSTYNEQFF
TRBJ2-7,NA,TRBD1,TRBV18,TGTGCCAGCTCACCGGCCGGGACAGGGGCATCCTACGAGCAGTACTTC,CASSPAGTGASYEQYF
TRBJ1-1,NA,NA,TRBV3-1/TRBV3-2,TGTGCCAGCAGCCCCGACAGCGCCCTCTTAGCTTTCTTT,CASSPDSALLAFF
TRBJ2-7,NA,NA,TRBV19,TGTGCCAGTAGTATAGATCTGCCCTACGAGCAGTACTTC,CASSIDLPYEQYF
TRBJ1-2,NA,NA,TRBV2,TGTGCCAGCAGTGTGACTCCGGACTATGGCTACACCTTC,CASSVTPDYGYTF
TRBJ1-1,NA,NA,TRBV5-6,TGTGCCAGCAGCTTGGACAGTATTCTGAACACTGAAGCTTTCTTT,CASSLDSILNTEAFF
TRBJ1-1,NA,NA,TRBV20-1,TGCAGTGCTAGTCTCAGGGACACTGAAGCTTTCTTT,CSASLRDTEAFF
TRBJ1-1,NA,NA,TRBV5-1,TGCGCCAGCAGCTCCGATGGGGGATTCGGGGCTGAAGCTTTCTTT,CASSSDGGFGAEAFF
TRBJ2-7,NA,NA,TRBV10-3,TGTGCCATCAGTGAGCAGCGGGTCGAGCAGTACTTC,CAISEQRVEQYF
TRBJ1-5,NA,NA,TRBV4-1,TGCGCCAGCAGCCAAGCTCGCGATGACAATCAGCCCCAGCATTTT,CASSQARDDNQPQHF
TRBJ1-3,once,NA,TRBV11-2,TGTGCCAGCCAACTCGGGGGTGCTGGAAACACCATATATTTT,CASQLGGAGNTIYF
TRBJ1-1,NA,NA,TRBV5-6,TGTGCCAGCAGCTATACAGGGGAAGCTTTCTTT,CASSYTGEAFF
TRBJ1-1,NA,NA,TRBV12-3/TRBV12-4,TGTGCCAGCAGTTTATATAACACTGAAGCTTTCTTT,CASSLYNTEAFF
TRBJ2-3,NA,TRBD2,TRBV18,TGTGCCAGCTCTCCGGGGAGGGTCACAGATACGCAGTATTTT,CASSPGRVTDTQYF
TRBJ1-4,NA,NA,TRBV3-1/TRBV3-2,TGTGCCAGCAGCCTCTCTACCCTACCCAATGAAAAACTGTTTTTT,CASSLSTLPNEKLFF
TRBJ1-3,few,NA,TRBV2,TGTGCCAGCAGTGAGGGTCTGAACGGAAACACCATATATTTT,CASSEGLNGNTIYF